A single T cell receptor beta chain is shown here with its context. The source of the sample is a study of shared clonotypes between healthy human individuals. Study-level information: Serving as donors were a couple of women and a few men, whose ages spanned 18 to 49.

The germline CDR1 and CDR2 sequences are SQVTM and ANQGSEA. With V trimmed by 0 bases and J by 2 bases, 4 bases remained unmatched. The CDR3 totals 15 residues. The assay was run at deep level. Repertoires were generated with immunoSEQ multiplex PCR, while TCRdb's copy carries only in-frame clones and drops some. This table has around 600,000 clones, about 98% appearing once. CD45RO-negative CD8 cells positively selected for CCR7 made up the naive population, which excluded terminally differentiated effector memory CD45RA+ cells. The receptor comes from a man younger than 40 in good health. What was sequenced was naive CD8+ T cells sorted from blood. V is TRBV29-1 and J is TRBJ2-5, with 9 bases identical to TRBD1. The CDR3 nucleotides read TGCAGCGTTGAAGATTGGGACAGGGCTCAAGAGACCCAGTACTTC. This sequence encodes CSVEDWDRAQETQYF.